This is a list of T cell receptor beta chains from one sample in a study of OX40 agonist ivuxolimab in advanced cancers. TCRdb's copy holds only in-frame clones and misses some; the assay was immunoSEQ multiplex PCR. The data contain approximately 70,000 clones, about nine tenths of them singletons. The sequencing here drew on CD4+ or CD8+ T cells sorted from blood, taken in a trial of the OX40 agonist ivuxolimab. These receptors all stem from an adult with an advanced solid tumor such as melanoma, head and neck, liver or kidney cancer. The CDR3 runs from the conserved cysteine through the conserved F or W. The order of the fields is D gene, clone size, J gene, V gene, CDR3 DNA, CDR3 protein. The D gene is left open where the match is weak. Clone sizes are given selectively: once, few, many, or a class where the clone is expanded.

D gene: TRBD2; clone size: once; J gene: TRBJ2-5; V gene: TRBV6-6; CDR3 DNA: TGTGCCAGCAGTTTGACTAGCGGTAACTATCAAGAGACCCAGTACTTC; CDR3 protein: CASSLTSGNYQETQYF
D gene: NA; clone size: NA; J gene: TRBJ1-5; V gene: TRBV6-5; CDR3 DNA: TGTGCCAGCAGTTACAGCCCGAGCAATCAGCCCCAGCATTTT; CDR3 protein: CASSYSPSNQPQHF
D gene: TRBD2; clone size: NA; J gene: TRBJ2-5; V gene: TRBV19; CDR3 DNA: TGTGCCAGTACGGGACTAGCGCGAGAGACCCAGTACTTC; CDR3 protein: CASTGLARETQYF
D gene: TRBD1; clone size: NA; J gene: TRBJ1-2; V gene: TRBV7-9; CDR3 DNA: TGTGCCAGCAGCCCAACGACAGGGGAGTATGGCTACACCTTC; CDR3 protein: CASSPTTGEYGYTF
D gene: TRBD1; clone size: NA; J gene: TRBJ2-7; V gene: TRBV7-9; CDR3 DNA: TGTGCCAGCAGTCATCCGGGACAGGGGGTTTGGACCTACGAGCAGTACTTC; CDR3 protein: CASSHPGQGVWTYEQYF
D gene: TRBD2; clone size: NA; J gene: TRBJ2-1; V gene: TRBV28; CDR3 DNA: TGTGCCAGCAGTTTAACAGTGGCTAGCGGGAGGCCTGAGCAGTTCTTC; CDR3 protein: CASSLTVASGRPEQFF
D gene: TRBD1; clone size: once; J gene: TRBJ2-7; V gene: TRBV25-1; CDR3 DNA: TGTGCCAGCAGTGAGTCAGGGGGATTCTACGAGCAGTACTTC; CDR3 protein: CASSESGGFYEQYF
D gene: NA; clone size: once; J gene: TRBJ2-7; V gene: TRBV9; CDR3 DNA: TGTGCCCGCAGCGAGGGGGGGGCAATCAACGAGCAGTACTTC; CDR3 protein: CARSEGGAINEQYF
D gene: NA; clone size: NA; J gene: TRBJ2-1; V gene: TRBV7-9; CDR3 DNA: TGTGCCAGCACCCACGAAGGAGCAGGGGAGCAGTTCTTC; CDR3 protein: CASTHEGAGEQFF
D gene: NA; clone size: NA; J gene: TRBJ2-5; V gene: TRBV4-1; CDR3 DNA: TGCGCCAGCAGCCAAGTAGGGGGGGAAGAGACCCAGTACTTC; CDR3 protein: CASSQVGGEETQYF
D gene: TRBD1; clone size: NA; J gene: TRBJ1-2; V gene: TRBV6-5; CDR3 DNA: TGTGCCAGCAACACAGGGGTCGCGGATTACTATGGCTACACCTTC; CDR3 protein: CASNTGVADYYGYTF
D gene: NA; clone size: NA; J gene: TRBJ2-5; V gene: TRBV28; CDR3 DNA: TGTGCCAGCAGTTACCGGGACTACCAAGAGACCCAGTACTTC; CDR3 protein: CASSYRDYQETQYF
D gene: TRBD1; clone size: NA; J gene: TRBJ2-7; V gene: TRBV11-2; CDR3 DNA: TGTGCCAGCAGCTTGTGGGACAGGGCATACGAGCAGTACTTC; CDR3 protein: CASSLWDRAYEQYF
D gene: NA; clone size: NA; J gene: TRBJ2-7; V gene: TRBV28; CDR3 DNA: TGTGCCAGCAGTTTTCGCGGGGACGAGCAGTACTTC; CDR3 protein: CASSFRGDEQYF
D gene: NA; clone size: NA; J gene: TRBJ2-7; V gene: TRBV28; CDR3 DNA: TGTGCCAGCAGTTTATCAGGGTCCTACTCCTACGAGCAGTACTTC; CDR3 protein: CASSLSGSYSYEQYF
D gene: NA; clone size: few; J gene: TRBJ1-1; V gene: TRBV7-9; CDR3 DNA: TGTGCCAGCAGCTTCGGGACCACTGAAGCTTTCTTT; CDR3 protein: CASSFGTTEAFF
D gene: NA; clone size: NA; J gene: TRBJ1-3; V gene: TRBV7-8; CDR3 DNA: TGTGCCAGCAGCTTACCAAGACAGGACTCTGGAAACACCATATATTTT; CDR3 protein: CASSLPRQDSGNTIYF
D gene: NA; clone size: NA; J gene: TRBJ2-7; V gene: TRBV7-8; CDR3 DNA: TGTGCCAGCAGCCCCGAGCAGGGGGGGTACGAGCAGTACTTC; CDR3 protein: CASSPEQGGYEQYF
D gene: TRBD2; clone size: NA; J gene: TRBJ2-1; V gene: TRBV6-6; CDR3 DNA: TGTGCCAGCAGTTACCTTACTAGCGGGACCTACAATGAGCAGTTCTTC; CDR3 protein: CASSYLTSGTYNEQFF
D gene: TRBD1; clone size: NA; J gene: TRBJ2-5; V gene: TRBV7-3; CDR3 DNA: TGTGCCAGCAGCCAAGAGGGGACAGCCGGGACCCAGTACTTC; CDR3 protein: CASSQEGTAGTQYF
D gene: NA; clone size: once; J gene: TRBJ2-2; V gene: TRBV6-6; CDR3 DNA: TGTGCCAGCAGTCTAGGGGGGAGGCACGGGGAGCTGTTTTTT; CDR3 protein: CASSLGGRHGELFF
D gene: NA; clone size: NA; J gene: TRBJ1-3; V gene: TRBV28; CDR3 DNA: TGTGCCAGCAGTCCACAGGGTGGCTCTGGAAACACCATATATTTT; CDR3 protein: CASSPQGGSGNTIYF
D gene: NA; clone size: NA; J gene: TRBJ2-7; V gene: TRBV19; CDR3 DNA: TGTGCCAGTAGTGCCGGGACCACCTACGAGCAGTACTTC; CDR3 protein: CASSAGTTYEQYF
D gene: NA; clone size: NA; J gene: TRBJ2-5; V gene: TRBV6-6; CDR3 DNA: TGTGCCAGCTGGCGGGTGATGGAGACCCAGTACTTC; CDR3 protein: CASWRVMETQYF
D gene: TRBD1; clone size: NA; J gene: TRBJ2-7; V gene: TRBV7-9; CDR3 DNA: TGTGCCAGCAGCTTAGAAGGGACAGGGAGCTACGAGCAGTACTTC; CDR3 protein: CASSLEGTGSYEQYF
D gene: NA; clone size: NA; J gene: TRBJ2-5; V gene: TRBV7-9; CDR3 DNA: TGTGCCAGCAGCTTAGTGAGACAGCTCGACCGGTACTTC; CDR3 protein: CASSLVRQLDRYF
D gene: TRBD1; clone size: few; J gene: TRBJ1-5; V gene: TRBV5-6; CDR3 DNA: TGTGCCAGCAGCCGTCAGGGGGATTTTGCCCAGCCCCAGCATTTT; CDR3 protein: CASSRQGDFAQPQHF
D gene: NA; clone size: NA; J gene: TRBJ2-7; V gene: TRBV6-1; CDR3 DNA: TGTGCCAGCAGTGAAGCGGCAAGCTACGAGCAGTACTTC; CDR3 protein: CASSEAASYEQYF
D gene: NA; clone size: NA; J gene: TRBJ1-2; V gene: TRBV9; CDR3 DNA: TGTGCCAGCAGCGTAGGCGAGGGGCGGACAGGCTACACCTTC; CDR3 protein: CASSVGEGRTGYTF
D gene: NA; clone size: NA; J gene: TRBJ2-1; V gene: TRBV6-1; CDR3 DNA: TGTGCCAGCAGTTATTTCAATGAGCAGTTCTTC; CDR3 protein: CASSYFNEQFF
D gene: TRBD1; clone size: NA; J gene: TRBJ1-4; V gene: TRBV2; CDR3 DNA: TGTGCCAGCAGAAACAGGGGAAATGAAAAACTGTTTTTT; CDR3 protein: CASRNRGNEKLFF
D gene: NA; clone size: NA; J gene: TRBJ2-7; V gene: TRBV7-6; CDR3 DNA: TGTGCCAGCAGCCCGGACCTGATAAGCTCCTACGAGCAGTACTTC; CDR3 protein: CASSPDLISSYEQYF
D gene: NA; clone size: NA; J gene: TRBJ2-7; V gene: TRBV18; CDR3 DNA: TGTGCCAGCTCAACCCCCCAGGGCAACTACGAGCAGTACTTC; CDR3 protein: CASSTPQGNYEQYF
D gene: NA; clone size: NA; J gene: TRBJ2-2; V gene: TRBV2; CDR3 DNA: TGTGCCAGCAGCCCGACAGCCCCAAGAAAGAACACCGGGGAGCTGTTTTTT; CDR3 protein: CASSPTAPRKNTGELFF
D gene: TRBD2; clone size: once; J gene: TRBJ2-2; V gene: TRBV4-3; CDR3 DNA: TGCGCCAGCAGCCAACCGACTAGCGGCGGCACCGGGGAGCTGTTTTTT; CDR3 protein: CASSQPTSGGTGELFF
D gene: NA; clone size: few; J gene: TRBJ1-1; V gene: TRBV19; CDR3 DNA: TGTGCCAGTAGTATCACCGGGTTGGCTGAAGCTTTCTTT; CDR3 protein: CASSITGLAEAFF
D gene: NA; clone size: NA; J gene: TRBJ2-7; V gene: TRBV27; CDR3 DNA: TGTGCCAGCAGTTTACTGCCGGACGTTCGCAACGAGCAGTACTTC; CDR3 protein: CASSLLPDVRNEQYF
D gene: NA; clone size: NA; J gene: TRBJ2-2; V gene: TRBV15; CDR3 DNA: TGTGCCACCAGCAGAGACGGGAGTTGGGCCGGGGAGCTGTTTTTT; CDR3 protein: CATSRDGSWAGELFF